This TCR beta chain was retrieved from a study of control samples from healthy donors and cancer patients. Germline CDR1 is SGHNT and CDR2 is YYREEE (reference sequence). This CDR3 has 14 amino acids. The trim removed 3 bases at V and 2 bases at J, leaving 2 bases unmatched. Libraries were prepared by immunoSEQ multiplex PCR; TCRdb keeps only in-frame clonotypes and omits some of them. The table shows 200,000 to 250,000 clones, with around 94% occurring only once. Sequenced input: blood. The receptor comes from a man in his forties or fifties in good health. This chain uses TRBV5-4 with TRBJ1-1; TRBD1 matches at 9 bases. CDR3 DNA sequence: TGTGCCAGCAGCTGGGGACAGGGCAACACTGAAGCTTTCTTT. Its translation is CASSWGQGNTEAFF.